This TCR beta chain was found in a study of blood T cells in healthy people across ages. Regarding the study as a whole: Per million T cells, TCR beta diversity dropped roughly linearly as age increased.

Approximately 9 milliliters of peripheral blood were drawn from each donor into EDTA-treated tubes. Next came a second PCR, run for about 6 to 11 cycles, which used a sample-barcoded 5' primer along with a J-beta primer mix. Paired-end reads containing CDR3 totaled no fewer than 3 million for each sample. Via MiXCR, TCRdb re-called the 5' RACE reads, giving one row per CDR3 protein. The sample yields approximately 810,000 distinct CDR3 sequences, more than 25% seen once. The CDR3 is made up of 14 amino acids. The V and J ends lost 3 bases and 6 bases, in that order; junction bases with no gene match: 6. The germline V gene has CDR1 GTSNPN and CDR2 SVGIG (reference sequence). Many counts were recorded for this clonotype. Antigen: not known.

The sequence came from a woman aged 80 or older in good health. The sample comprised blood. The rearrangement uses TRBV30 and TRBJ2-1; the match to TRBD2 covers 9 bases. The CDR3: CAWSGAGGGNEQFF. Here the CDR3 DNA reads TGTGCCTGGAGCGGAGCGGGGGGAGGCAATGAGCAGTTCTTC.